These 9 T cell receptor beta chains were all obtained from the same sample, sequenced in a study of CD8 T cells in Susac syndrome. RNA was extracted with the RNeasy kit, and a quantity of roughly 0.45 to 1 ug was reverse transcribed using random hexamers. TCRdb redid the calling of the immunoSEQ multiplex PCR reads with MiXCR, one entry per CDR3 protein. Of around 80,000 distinct CDR3 sequences listed, about 93% are singletons. Sequencing input: CD8+ T cells from PBMCs. The source is a human donor with Susac syndrome.

V and J are TRBV20-1 and TRBJ1-6, with a tentative D call TRBD1 (6 bases). V shed 0 bases and J shed 6 bases, with 15 bases lying between them. The CDR3 has 16 amino acids. Looked up from germline, CDR1 is DFQATT and CDR2 is SNEGSKA (reference sequence). This chain's CDR3 is CSARDQEQGLNSPLHF. The CDR3 coding sequence is TGCAGTGCTAGAGATCAGGAACAGGGCCTTAATTCACCCCTCCACTTT.

The chain has TRBV7-3 and TRBJ2-1; 7 nucleotides match TRBD1. The CDR3 is 14 amino acids. Germline V gives CDR1 SGHTA, CDR2 FQGTGA. Losses at the gene ends were 5 bases for V and 3 bases for J; bases not matched to a gene: 4. The CDR3: CASSRQGFYNEQFF. The CDR3 bases are TGTGCCAGCAGCAGACAGGGTTTCTACAATGAGCAGTTCTTC.

The V call is TRBV27, the J call TRBJ1-6; D might be TRBD1 (5 bases). CDR3 length: 14 residues. Germline values: CDR1 MNHEY, CDR2 SMNVEV (reference sequence). V lost 3 bases, J lost 11 bases, and 14 bases lay in between. CDR3 in amino acids: CASSFGAHLAPLHF. For the CDR3, the DNA is TGTGCCAGCAGTTTTGGGGCCCACTTGGCACCCCTCCACTTT.

The rearrangement links TRBV14 to TRBJ2-1; 8 positions match TRBD2. The junction had 5 bases not matched to a gene; V was cut back by 0 bases and J by 4 bases. This CDR3 has 16 amino acids. The germline gives CDR1 SGHDN, CDR2 FVKESK. The CDR3 DNA follows: TGTGCCAGCAGCCAAGATACGGGAGGGGGGTACAATGAGCAGTTCTTC. Protein: CASSQDTGGGYNEQFF.

The rearrangement joins TRBV6-4 to TRBJ2-1; no definite D call. Trimming took off 5 bases at V and 4 bases at J, with 9 bases between the two ends. Looked up from germline, CDR1 is MRHNA and CDR2 is SNTAGT. The CDR3 spans 13 residues. CDR3 protein: CASSPDAYNEQFF. The CDR3 nucleotides are TGTGCCAGCAGTCCGGACGCTTACAATGAGCAGTTCTTC.

The CDR3 DNA reads TGTGCCAGCAGCTTGAAGGGGGAGCAAGATACGCAGTATTTT. Protein sequence: CASSLKGEQDTQYF. This chain links TRBV5-6 with TRBJ2-3; weak D call: TRBD1 (6 bases). The germline gives CDR1 SGHDT, CDR2 YYEEEE. CDR3 length: 14 residues. The V end lost 1 base, the J end lost 5 bases, and 11 bases lay between the germline ends.

On this clonotype: The junction does not match germline at one end; this may be a read error. This chain joins TRBV18 and TRBJ2-5; tentative D call: TRBD2 (6 bases). The CDR3 extends over 14 amino acids. The germline V gene has CDR1 KGHSH and CDR2 LQKENI. The CDR3 DNA follows: TGTGCCAGCTCACCACCGACAGCTCGGGAGACCCAGCACTTC. Translated: CASSPPTARETQHF. Full variable domain (remainder filled in from reference TRBV18 and TRBJ2-5): NAGVMQNPRHLVRRRGQEARLRCSPMKGHSHVYWYRQLPEEGLKFMVYLQKENIIDESGMPKERFSAEFPKEGPSILRIQQVVRGDSAAYFCASSPPTARETQHFGPGTRLLVL.

The rearrangement joins TRBV7-9 to TRBJ2-4; D gene ambiguous. The germline V and J ends were trimmed by 1 base and 0 bases, with 13 bases remaining between them. Germline loops: CDR1 SEHNR, CDR2 FQNEAQ (reference sequence). This CDR3 has 17 amino acids. The DNA of the CDR3 is TGTGCCAGCAGCTTAGATTTTGGCAGACTAGCCAAAAACATTCAGTACTTC. Translation: CASSLDFGRLAKNIQYF.

This clonotype was detected once. This chain joins TRBV14 and TRBJ2-6; the match to TRBD1 covers 8 bases. The CDR3 is 17 amino acids. Germline V gene lookup returns CDR1 SGHDN and CDR2 FVKESK. V was pared by 0 bases and J by 2 bases, with 3 bases of the junction left unmatched. The DNA of the CDR3 is TGTGCCAGCAGCCAAGACCCGACAGGGGCTGGGGCCAACGTCCTGACTTTC. Amino acids: CASSQDPTGAGANVLTF.